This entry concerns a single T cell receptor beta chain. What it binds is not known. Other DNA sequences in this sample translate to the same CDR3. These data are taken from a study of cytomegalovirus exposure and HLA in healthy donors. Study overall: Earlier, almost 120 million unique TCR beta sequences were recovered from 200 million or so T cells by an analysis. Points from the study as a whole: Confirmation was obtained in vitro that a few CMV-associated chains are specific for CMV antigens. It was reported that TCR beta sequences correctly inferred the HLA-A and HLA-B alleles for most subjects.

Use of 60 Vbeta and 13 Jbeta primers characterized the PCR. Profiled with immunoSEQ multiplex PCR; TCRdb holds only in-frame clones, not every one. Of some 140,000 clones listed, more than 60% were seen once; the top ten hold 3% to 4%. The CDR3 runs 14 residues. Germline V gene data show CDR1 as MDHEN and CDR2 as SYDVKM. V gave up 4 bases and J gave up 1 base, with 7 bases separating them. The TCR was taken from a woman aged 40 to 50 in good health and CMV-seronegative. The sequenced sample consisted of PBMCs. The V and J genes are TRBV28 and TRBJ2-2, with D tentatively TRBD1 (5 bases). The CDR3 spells CASSSGQNTGELFF. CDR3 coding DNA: TGTGCCAGCAGTTCTGGACAGAACACCGGGGAGCTGTTTTTT.